This is a list of T cell receptor beta chains from one sample in a study of beta chain features in type 1 diabetes. The assay was immunoSEQ multiplex PCR, and TCRdb's table has in-frame clones only and misses some. The sample carries 810,000 or so clones, around a sixth recorded once. The material sequenced was naive CD4+ T cells from blood. The source is a woman aged 18-35 years in good health. Both conserved end residues are part of each CDR3. A D gene is named only where the DNA matches it firmly. For some rows the clone size is stated as once, few or many, or as a class when expanded; others skip it.

>TRBV4-3|.|.|TRBJ2-3
TGCGCCAGCAGCCAATGGTCGGACGATACGCAGTATTTT
CASSQWSDDTQYF
>TRBV18|.|.|TRBJ1-1
TGTGCCAGCTCACCCGGGACGGGAAAAGAAGCTTTCTTT
CASSPGTGKEAFF
>TRBV5-6|few|.|TRBJ2-3
TGTGCCAGCAGCTTCGGCAGCACAGATACGCAGTATTTT
CASSFGSTDTQYF
>TRBV5-1|.|.|TRBJ1-2
TGCGCCAGCAGCTTGGACTTCACCGGGGGCTACACCTTC
CASSLDFTGGYTF
>TRBV7-2|.|.|TRBJ1-1
TGTGCCAGCAGCTATATGGACTGGAACACTGAAGCTTTCTTT
CASSYMDWNTEAFF
>TRBV5-5|.|TRBD2|TRBJ2-5
TGTGCCAGCAGCCCGCCGGGACTAGCGGGACAAGAGACCCAGTACTTC
CASSPPGLAGQETQYF
>TRBV5-4|few|.|TRBJ1-3
TGTGCCAGCAGCTTGGAGGCGGAGAGCTCTGGAAACACCATATATTTT
CASSLEAESSGNTIYF
>TRBV9|.|TRBD1|TRBJ2-5
TGTGCCAGCAGCGTAGGTTGGACAGGGGTAGAAGAGACCCAGTACTTC
CASSVGWTGVEETQYF
>TRBV28|.|.|TRBJ2-1
TGTGCCAGCCTCGAGGGGAGCTCCTACAATGAGCAGTTCTTC
CASLEGSSYNEQFF
>TRBV15|.|TRBD1|TRBJ1-5
TGTGCCACCAGCCAGGGGGCTAGCAATCAGCCCCAGCATTTT
CATSQGASNQPQHF
>TRBV7-3|.|.|TRBJ2-2
TGTGCCAGCAGCTTAGGCTCCGGCACCGGGGAGCTGTTTTTT
CASSLGSGTGELFF
>TRBV7-9|few|TRBD1|TRBJ1-5
TGTGCCAGCAGCTTAACGGGACAGGGGGGTCAGCCCCAGCATTTT
CASSLTGQGGQPQHF
>TRBV6-6|.|.|TRBJ1-1
TGTGCCAGCAGTTACAAGGGGGTGGCAGCTTTCTTT
CASSYKGVAAFF
>TRBV25-1|.|TRBD2|TRBJ2-3
TGTGCCAGCAGTGAAAGACTAGCGGGAGGCGGGGGTACGCAGTATTTT
CASSERLAGGGGTQYF
>TRBV18|.|TRBD2|TRBJ2-1
TGTGCCAGCTCACCACCCGGCCTAGCGGGAAATGAGCAGTTCTTC
CASSPPGLAGNEQFF
>TRBV4-2|.|TRBD2|TRBJ2-1
TGTGCCAGCAGCTTGGAACCTAGCGGGAGGGCCGGGAATGAGCAGTTCTTC
CASSLEPSGRAGNEQFF
>TRBV7-8|.|.|TRBJ2-3
TGTGCCAGCAGCCTTGATCTAGCGACAGATACGCAGTATTTT
CASSLDLATDTQYF
>TRBV4-1|.|TRBD2|TRBJ2-2
TGCGCCAGCAGCCCGCACGGACTAGCGAGAATTTACACCGGGGAGCTGTTTTTT
CASSPHGLARIYTGELFF
>TRBV6-5|.|.|TRBJ1-2
TGTGCCAGCAGAGGAGGATGGGATGGCTACACCTTC
CASRGGWDGYTF
>TRBV20-1|.|.|TRBJ1-1
TGCAGTGCTCCCCGGGGTGAAGCTTTCTTT
CSAPRGEAFF
>TRBV18|.|.|TRBJ1-1
TGTGCCAGCTCTCCAGGGGTTGACACTGAAGCTTTCTTT
CASSPGVDTEAFF
>TRBV6-4|.|.|TRBJ2-3
TGTGCCACGCCGGCGGCAGATACGCAGTATTTT
CATPAADTQYF
>TRBV19|.|.|TRBJ1-3
TGTGCCAGTAGTATGGCTCGCTCTGGAAACACCATATATTTT
CASSMARSGNTIYF
>TRBV5-6|few|.|TRBJ2-7
TGTGCCAGCAGCACTCTATACGAGCAGTACTTC
CASSTLYEQYF
>TRBV28|once|.|TRBJ2-1
TGTGCCAGCAGGCGCCAGGGTTCAGGTGAGCAGTTCTTC
CASRRQGSGEQFF
>TRBV6-6|few|.|TRBJ1-5
TGTGCCAGCAGTTACACCGGTAATCAGCCCCAGCATTTT
CASSYTGNQPQHF
>TRBV9|.|.|TRBJ2-2
TGTGCCAGCAGCGTTAGGGTGAACACCGGGGAGCTGTTTTTT
CASSVRVNTGELFF
>TRBV23-1|many|.|TRBJ2-5
TGCGCCAGCAGTCAATCGGCCCAGGGGGAGACCCAGTACTTC
CASSQSAQGETQYF
>TRBV7-6|.|TRBD2|TRBJ2-7
TGTGCCAGCAGCCCGACGTACAGCGGGAGTATCTACGAGCAGTACTTC
CASSPTYSGSIYEQYF
>TRBV15|few|TRBD2|TRBJ2-7
TGTGCCACCAGCAGGAACGGACTAGCGGGAGGACCGTACTTC
CATSRNGLAGGPYF
>TRBV4-2|few|.|TRBJ1-1
TGTGCCAGCAGCCCGCGGGACCGAGGTCCTAACACTGAAGCTTTCTTT
CASSPRDRGPNTEAFF
>TRBV4-3|few|.|TRBJ2-7
TGCGCCAGCAGCCAAGCGTATGGACATCTTAAGTCCTACGAGCAGTACTTC
CASSQAYGHLKSYEQYF
>TRBV13|few|.|TRBJ2-6
TGTGCCAGCAGCTTAGAAATATCTGGGGCCAACGTCCTGACTTTC
CASSLEISGANVLTF
>TRBV4-3|.|.|TRBJ2-7
TGCGCCAGCAGCCAAGAAAAGGGGCTCGAGCAGTACTTC
CASSQEKGLEQYF
>TRBV10-3|few|TRBD1|TRBJ2-7
TGTGCCATCAGCCCGGGACAGGGGACCTACGAGCAGTACTTC
CAISPGQGTYEQYF
>TRBV10-3|.|TRBD2|TRBJ2-1
TGTGCCATCAGTGAGGCTAGCGGGAGGAATGAGCAGTTCTTC
CAISEASGRNEQFF
>TRBV7-8|.|TRBD2|TRBJ2-7
TGTGCCAGCGTTCTAGCGGGAGGAACGCGCAGGCAGTACTTC
CASVLAGGTRRQYF
>TRBV27|.|TRBD2|TRBJ2-2
TGTGCCAGCAGTTCGCGACTAGCGGGAAACACCGGGGAGCTGTTTTTT
CASSSRLAGNTGELFF
>TRBV7-9|.|.|TRBJ2-5
TGTGCCAGCAGCTTGGCTTCTAGCCTGGGGACCCAGTACTTC
CASSLASSLGTQYF
>TRBV28|.|TRBD2|TRBJ2-7
TGTGCCAGCAGCCCGAGACTAGCTTCTATCTACGAGCAGTACTTC
CASSPRLASIYEQYF
>TRBV4-3|.|TRBD2|TRBJ2-1
TGCGCCAGCAGCCAAGACACTAGCGGGGGGCAGTTCTTC
CASSQDTSGGQFF
>TRBV23-1|.|TRBD2|TRBJ2-1
TGCGCCAGCAGCCACCAGATGGGACTATCTGGATACAATGAGCAGTTCTTC
CASSHQMGLSGYNEQFF
>TRBV6-5|.|.|TRBJ2-7
TGTGCCAGCAGTTACCTAGCCCTTGGCGAGCAGTACTTC
CASSYLALGEQYF
>TRBV6-6|few|TRBD1|TRBJ1-2
TGTGCCAGCAGCACCAGGGACAGGGACGACTATGGCTACACCTTC
CASSTRDRDDYGYTF
>TRBV6-5|few|TRBD1|TRBJ2-1
TGTGCCAGCAGGCAGACAGGGAGAAATGAGCAGTTCTTC
CASRQTGRNEQFF